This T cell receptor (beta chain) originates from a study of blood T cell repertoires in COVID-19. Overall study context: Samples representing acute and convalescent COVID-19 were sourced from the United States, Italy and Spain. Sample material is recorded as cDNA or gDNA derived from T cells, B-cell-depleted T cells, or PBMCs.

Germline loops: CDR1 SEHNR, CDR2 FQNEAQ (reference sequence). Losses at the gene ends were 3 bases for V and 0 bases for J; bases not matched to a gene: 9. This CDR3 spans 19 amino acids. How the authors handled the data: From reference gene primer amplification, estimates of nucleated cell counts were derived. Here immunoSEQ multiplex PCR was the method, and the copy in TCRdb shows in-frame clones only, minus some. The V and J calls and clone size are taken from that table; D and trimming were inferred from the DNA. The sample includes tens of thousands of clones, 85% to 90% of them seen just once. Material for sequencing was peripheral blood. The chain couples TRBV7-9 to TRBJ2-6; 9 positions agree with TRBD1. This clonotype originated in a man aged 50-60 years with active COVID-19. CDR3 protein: CASSFYRDRETSGANVLTF. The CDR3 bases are TGTGCCAGCAGCTTCTACCGGGACAGGGAAACCTCTGGGGCCAACGTCCTGACTTTC.